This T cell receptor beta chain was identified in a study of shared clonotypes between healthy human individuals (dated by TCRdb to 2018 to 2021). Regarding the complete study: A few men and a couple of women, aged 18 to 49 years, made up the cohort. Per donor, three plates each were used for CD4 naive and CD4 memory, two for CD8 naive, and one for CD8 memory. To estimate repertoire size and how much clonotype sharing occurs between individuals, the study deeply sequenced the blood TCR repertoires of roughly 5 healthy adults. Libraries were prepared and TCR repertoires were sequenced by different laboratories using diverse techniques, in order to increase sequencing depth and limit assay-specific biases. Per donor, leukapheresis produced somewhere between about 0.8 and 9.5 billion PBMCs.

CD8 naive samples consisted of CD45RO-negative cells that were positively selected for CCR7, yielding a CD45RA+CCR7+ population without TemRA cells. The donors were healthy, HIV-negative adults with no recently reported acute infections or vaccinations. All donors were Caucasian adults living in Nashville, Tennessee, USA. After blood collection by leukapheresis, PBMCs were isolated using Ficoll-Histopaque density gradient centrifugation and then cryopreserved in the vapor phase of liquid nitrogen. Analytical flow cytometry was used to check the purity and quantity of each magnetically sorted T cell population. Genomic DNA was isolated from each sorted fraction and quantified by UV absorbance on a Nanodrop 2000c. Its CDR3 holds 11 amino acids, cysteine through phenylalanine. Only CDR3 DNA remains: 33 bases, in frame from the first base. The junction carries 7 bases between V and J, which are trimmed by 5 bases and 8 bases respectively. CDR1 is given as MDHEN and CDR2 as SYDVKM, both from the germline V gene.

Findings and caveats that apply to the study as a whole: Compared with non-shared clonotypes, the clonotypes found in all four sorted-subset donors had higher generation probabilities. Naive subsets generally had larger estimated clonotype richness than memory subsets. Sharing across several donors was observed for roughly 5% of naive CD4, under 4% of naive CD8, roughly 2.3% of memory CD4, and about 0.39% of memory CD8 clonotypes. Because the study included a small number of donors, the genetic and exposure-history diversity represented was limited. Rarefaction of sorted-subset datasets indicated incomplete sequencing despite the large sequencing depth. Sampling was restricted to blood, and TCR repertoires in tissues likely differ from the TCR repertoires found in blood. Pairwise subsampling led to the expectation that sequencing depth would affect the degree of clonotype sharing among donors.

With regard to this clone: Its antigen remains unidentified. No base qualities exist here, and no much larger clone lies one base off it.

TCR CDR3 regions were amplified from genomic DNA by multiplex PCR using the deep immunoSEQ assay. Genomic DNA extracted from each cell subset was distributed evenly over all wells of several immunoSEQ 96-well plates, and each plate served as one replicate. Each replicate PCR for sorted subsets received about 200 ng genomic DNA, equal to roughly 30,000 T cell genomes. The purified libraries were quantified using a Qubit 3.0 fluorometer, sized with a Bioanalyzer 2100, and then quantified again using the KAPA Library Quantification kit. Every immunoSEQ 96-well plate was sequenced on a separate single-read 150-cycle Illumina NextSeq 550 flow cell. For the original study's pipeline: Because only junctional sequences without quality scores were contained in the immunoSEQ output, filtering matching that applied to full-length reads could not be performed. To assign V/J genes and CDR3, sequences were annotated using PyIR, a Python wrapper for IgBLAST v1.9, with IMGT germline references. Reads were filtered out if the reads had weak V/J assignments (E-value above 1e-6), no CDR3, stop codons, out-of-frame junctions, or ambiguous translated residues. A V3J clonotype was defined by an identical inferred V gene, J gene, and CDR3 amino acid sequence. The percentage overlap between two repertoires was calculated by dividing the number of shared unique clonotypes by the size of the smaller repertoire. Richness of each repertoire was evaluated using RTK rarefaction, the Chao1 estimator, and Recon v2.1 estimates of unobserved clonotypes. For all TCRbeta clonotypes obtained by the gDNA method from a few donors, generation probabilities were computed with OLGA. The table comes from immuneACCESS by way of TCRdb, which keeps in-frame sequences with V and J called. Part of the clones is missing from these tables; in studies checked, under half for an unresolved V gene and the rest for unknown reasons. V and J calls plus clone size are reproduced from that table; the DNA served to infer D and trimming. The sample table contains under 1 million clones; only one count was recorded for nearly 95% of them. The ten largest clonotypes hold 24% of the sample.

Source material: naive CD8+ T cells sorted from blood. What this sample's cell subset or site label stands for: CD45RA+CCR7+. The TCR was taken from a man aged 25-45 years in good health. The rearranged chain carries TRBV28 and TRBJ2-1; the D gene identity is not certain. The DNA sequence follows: TGTGCCAGCAGTAGACGGGATGAGCAGTTCTTC. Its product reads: CASSRRDEQFF.